Listed below are T cell receptor beta chains from one sample, sequenced in a study of control samples from healthy donors and cancer patients. Method: immunoSEQ multiplex PCR; TCRdb's copy keeps in-frame clones and lacks some. The repertoire has tens of thousands of clones, 90% to 95% of them found once; the top ten carry 15% to 18%. The sample comprised blood. All receptors derive from a man aged 25 to 45 in good health. CDR3s leave out the opening cysteine and the closing phenylalanine or tryptophan.

TRBV7-2 | ASSLEAGGTGELF
TRBV19 | ASIQGAKPYNEQF
TRBV6-4 | ANKGTTRNSSSGNTIY
TRBV7-3 | ASSAKTGTELTGELF
TRBV28 | ASSLEGQTFREQY
TRBV5-1 | ASSSELGGPPDTQY
TRBV3-1/TRBV3-2 | ASSQGRHRY
TRBV18 | ASRSNRGPNYEQY
TRBV3-1/TRBV3-2 | ASSQGWSSKVSPLH
TRBV10-3 | AISDTLYRETDTQY
TRBV12-3/TRBV12-4 | ASSISGSRGGF
TRBV4-3 | ASSPARTVAHEQF
TRBV3-1/TRBV3-2 | ASSQNRAGANVLT
TRBV15 | ATSSSRNVHFYEQY
TRBV28 | ASSPRLYSGNTIY
TRBV4-3 | ASSQVRGRSYGYT
TRBV7-3 | ASSLRDSLAGENEQF
TRBV3-1/TRBV3-2 | ASSQDLKGQETQY
TRBV7-6 | ASSLPSGTSGTGELF
TRBV21-1 | ASSILTGGRSDTQY
TRBV7-3 | ASSLDGYGYT
TRBV14 | ASSQVHYGYT
TRBV28 | ASSLGTPYEQY
TRBV19 | ASSIGAAGNEQF
TRBV9 | ASSPRRTGRSTTGELF
TRBV7-9 | ASSSRDRASGANVLT
TRBV4-3 | ASSQEYRATAEAQY
TRBV12-3/TRBV12-4 | ASSSGSYEQY
TRBV12-5 | ASGLKEGSPLH
TRBV4-1 | ASSQASTPGTGRETQY
TRBV19 | ASSKGEGKGTIAKNIQY
TRBV7-9 | ASSLTVARVVNSPLH
TRBV6-6 | ASSSLNRGGNSPLH
TRBV24-1 | ATSGGYKQY
TRBV30 | AWSTTGRGNTGELF
TRBV7-2 | ASSPGGGGTWNEQF
TRBV6-5 | ASSYITQGNEQF
TRBV10-3 | AISGILGHEQF
TRBV28 | ASSFPTSGGLYEQY
TRBV18 | ASSQDSSSTDTQY
TRBV5-1 | ASSLATDPRPGELF